The rows below give T cell receptor beta chains drawn from one sample of a study of blood T cell repertoires in COVID-19. Measured with immunoSEQ multiplex PCR; TCRdb has only the in-frame clones, and not every one. Of about 190,000 clones in the sample, around nine tenths were seen once. The sequenced sample consisted of peripheral blood. These receptors came from a woman in her thirties or forties who had recovered from COVID-19. CDR3s include the opening cysteine and the closing phenylalanine or tryptophan. D genes are given only for firm matches. Clone size appears in some rows only: once, few, many, or a class for an expanded clone.

D: TRBD2; J: TRBJ2-1; size: .; V: TRBV6-2/TRBV6-3; CDR3: CASSLGLAGDRFF; DNA: TGTGCCAGCAGCCTGGGACTAGCGGGAGATCGGTTCTTC
D: .; J: TRBJ2-7; size: .; V: TRBV6-1; CDR3: CASSEYGSTYEQYF; DNA: TGTGCCAGCAGTGAATACGGGAGTACCTACGAGCAGTACTTC
D: .; J: TRBJ2-7; size: .; V: TRBV2; CDR3: CASSGTGRPYEQYF; DNA: TGTGCCAGCAGTGGGACTGGCAGACCCTACGAGCAGTACTTC
D: .; J: TRBJ2-3; size: .; V: TRBV11-3; CDR3: CASSQGRGLADTQYF; DNA: TGTGCCAGCAGTCAAGGCAGGGGTCTCGCAGATACGCAGTATTTT
D: .; J: TRBJ2-2; size: .; V: TRBV27; CDR3: CASSPNIAVTGELFF; DNA: TGTGCCAGCAGTCCAAATATAGCGGTCACCGGGGAGCTGTTTTTT
D: TRBD1; J: TRBJ1-5; size: .; V: TRBV19; CDR3: CASIGTGGQPQHF; DNA: TGTGCCAGTATAGGGACAGGAGGTCAGCCCCAGCATTTT
D: TRBD1; J: TRBJ2-2; size: .; V: TRBV29-1; CDR3: CSANTGTGGSAGELFF; DNA: TGCAGCGCGAACACCGGGACAGGGGGTTCGGCCGGGGAGCTGTTTTTT
D: .; J: TRBJ2-1; size: .; V: TRBV20-1; CDR3: CSASPGLRVHNEQFF; DNA: TGCAGTGCGAGTCCGGGACTCCGGGTCCACAATGAGCAGTTCTTC
D: TRBD2; J: TRBJ2-3; size: .; V: TRBV30; CDR3: CAWTQRGVDTQYF; DNA: TGTGCCTGGACTCAACGGGGGGTCGATACGCAGTATTTT
D: .; J: TRBJ1-6; size: .; V: TRBV27; CDR3: CASSLMGSGGNSPLHF; DNA: TGTGCCAGCAGTCTAATGGGGTCCGGAGGAAATTCACCCCTCCACTTT
D: TRBD2; J: TRBJ2-1; size: .; V: TRBV7-2; CDR3: CASSAPGLRREQFF; DNA: TGTGCCAGCAGCGCCCCGGGACTACGGAGGGAGCAGTTCTTC
D: .; J: TRBJ2-6; size: few; V: TRBV7-9; CDR3: CASSLRVTGANVLTF; DNA: TGTGCCAGCAGCTTACGGGTTACTGGGGCCAACGTCCTGACTTTC
D: TRBD2; J: TRBJ2-7; size: .; V: TRBV5-1; CDR3: CASSLWASGSFSEQYF; DNA: TGCGCCAGCAGCTTGTGGGCTAGCGGGAGCTTTAGCGAGCAGTACTTC
D: .; J: TRBJ2-2; size: .; V: TRBV19; CDR3: CASAEDSQDGELFF; DNA: TGTGCCAGCGCCGAGGACAGCCAGGACGGGGAGCTGTTTTTT